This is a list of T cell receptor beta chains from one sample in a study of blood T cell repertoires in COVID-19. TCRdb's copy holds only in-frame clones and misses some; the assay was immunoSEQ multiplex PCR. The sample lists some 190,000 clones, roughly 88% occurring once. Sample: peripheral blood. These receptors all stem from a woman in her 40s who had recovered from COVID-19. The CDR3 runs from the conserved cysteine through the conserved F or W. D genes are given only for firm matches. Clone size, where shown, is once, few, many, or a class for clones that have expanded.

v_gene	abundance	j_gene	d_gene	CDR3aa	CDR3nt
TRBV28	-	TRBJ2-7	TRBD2	CASNQGGSSYEQYF	TGTGCCAGCAATCAGGGAGGGAGCTCCTACGAGCAGTACTTC
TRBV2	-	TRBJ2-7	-	CASTSADSSYEQYF	TGTGCCAGCACTTCGGCGGACAGCTCCTACGAGCAGTACTTC
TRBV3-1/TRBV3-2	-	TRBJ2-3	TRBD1	CASSRQGETDTQYF	TGTGCCAGCAGTCGACAGGGGGAGACAGATACGCAGTATTTT
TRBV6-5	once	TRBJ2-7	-	CASNQPGGGQYEQYF	TGTGCCAGCAACCAACCCGGGGGGGGACAGTACGAGCAGTACTTC
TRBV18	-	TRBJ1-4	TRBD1	CASSADMTGFEKLFF	TGTGCCAGCTCAGCAGATATGACAGGGTTTGAAAAACTGTTTTTT
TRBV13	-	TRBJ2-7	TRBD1	CASSDRGQGAYEQYF	TGTGCCAGCAGCGACCGAGGACAGGGGGCTTACGAGCAGTACTTC
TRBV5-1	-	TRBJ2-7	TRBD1	CASREAGQGPSRRYEQYF	TGCGCCAGCAGGGAGGCGGGACAGGGCCCCTCCCGAAGGTACGAGCAGTACTTC
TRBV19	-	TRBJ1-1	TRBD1	CASSIGGRGPKTEAFF	TGTGCCAGTAGTATAGGGGGCAGGGGGCCGAAAACTGAAGCTTTCTTT
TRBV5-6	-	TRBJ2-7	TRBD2	CASRLAGVELHEQYF	TGTGCCAGCAGATTAGCGGGAGTTGAGCTCCACGAGCAGTACTTC
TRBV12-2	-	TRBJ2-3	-	CASRPIAGFSTDTQYF	TGTGCAAGTCGCCCCATAGCGGGATTTAGCACAGATACGCAGTATTTT
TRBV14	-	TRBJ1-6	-	CASSPLGDPGNNSPLHF	TGTGCCAGCAGCCCATTAGGGGATCCGGGTAATAATTCACCCCTCCACTTT
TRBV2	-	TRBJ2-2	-	CASSAGGNTGELFF	TGTGCCAGCAGTGCCGGAGGGAACACCGGGGAGCTGTTTTTT
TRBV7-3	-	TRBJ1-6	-	CASSLTGQLSDSPLHF	TGTGCCAGCAGCTTAACTGGACAACTCTCCGATTCACCCCTCCACTTT
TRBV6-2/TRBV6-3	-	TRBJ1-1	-	CASTPPKNTEAFF	TGTGCCAGCACCCCTCCCAAGAACACTGAAGCTTTCTTT
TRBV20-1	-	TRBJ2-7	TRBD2	CSASYEREPYEQYF	TGCAGTGCTAGTTACGAGCGGGAGCCCTACGAGCAGTACTTC
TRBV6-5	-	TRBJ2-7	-	CASSYVQGYEQYF	TGTGCCAGCAGTTACGTACAGGGCTACGAGCAGTACTTC
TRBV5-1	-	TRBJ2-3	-	CASSFRAERDTQYF	TGCGCCAGCAGCTTCAGGGCAGAAAGAGATACGCAGTATTTT
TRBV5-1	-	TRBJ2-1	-	CASSPRTTYYNEQFF	TGCGCCAGCAGCCCAAGGACTACCTACTACAATGAGCAGTTCTTC
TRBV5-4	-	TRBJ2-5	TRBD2	CASSLALAESQETQYF	TGTGCCAGCAGCTTGGCCCTAGCGGAGTCCCAAGAGACCCAGTACTTC
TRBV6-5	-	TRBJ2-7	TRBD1	CASGTEVTYEQYF	TGTGCCAGTGGGACAGAGGTCACCTACGAGCAGTACTTC
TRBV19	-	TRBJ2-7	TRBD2	CASSPQTSGAYEQYF	TGTGCCAGTAGTCCGCAGACTAGCGGGGCCTACGAGCAGTACTTC
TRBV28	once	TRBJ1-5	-	CASAPTLGSYSNQPQHF	TGTGCCAGCGCCCCGACACTGGGCAGCTATAGCAATCAGCCCCAGCATTTT
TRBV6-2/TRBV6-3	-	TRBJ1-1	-	CASSDWTANTEAFF	TGTGCCAGCAGCGACTGGACTGCGAACACTGAAGCTTTCTTT
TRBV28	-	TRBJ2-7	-	CASRGEERSSYEQYF	TGTGCCAGCAGGGGTGAGGAGAGGAGCTCCTACGAGCAGTACTTC
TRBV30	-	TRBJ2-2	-	CAWSTRVSGELFF	TGTGCCTGGAGTACCCGGGTCTCCGGGGAGCTGTTTTTT
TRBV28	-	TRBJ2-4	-	CASSDLEEAKNIQYF	TGTGCCAGCAGTGACTTAGAGGAGGCCAAAAACATTCAGTACTTC
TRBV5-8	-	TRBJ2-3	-	CASSQSWRADTQYF	TGTGCCAGCAGCCAATCGTGGAGGGCAGATACGCAGTATTTT
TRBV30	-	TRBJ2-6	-	CAWSLGLTSGANVLTF	TGTGCCTGGAGCCTGGGGCTGACCTCTGGGGCCAACGTCCTGACTTTC
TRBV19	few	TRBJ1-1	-	CASSNQGSWTEAFF	TGTGCCAGTAGTAATCAGGGTAGTTGGACTGAAGCTTTCTTT
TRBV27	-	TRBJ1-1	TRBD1	CASSTGQGVAEAFF	TGTGCCAGCAGTACGGGACAGGGAGTTGCTGAAGCTTTCTTT
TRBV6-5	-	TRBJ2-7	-	CASSRQGYNEQYF	TGTGCCAGCAGTCGTCAGGGTTACAACGAGCAGTACTTC
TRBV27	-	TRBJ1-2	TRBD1	CASRTGSALGGYTF	TGTGCCAGCAGGACAGGGTCGGCTCTAGGAGGCTACACCTTC
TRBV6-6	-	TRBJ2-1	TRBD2	CASSYRTSGLNEQFF	TGTGCCAGCAGTTACCGGACTAGCGGACTCAATGAGCAGTTCTTC
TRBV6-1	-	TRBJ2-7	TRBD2	CASSEYSSGTYEQYF	TGTGCCAGCAGTGAATATTCGAGCGGGACCTACGAGCAGTACTTC
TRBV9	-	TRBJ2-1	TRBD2	CASSATSGHASYNEQFF	TGTGCCAGCAGCGCAACTAGCGGGCATGCCTCCTACAATGAGCAGTTCTTC
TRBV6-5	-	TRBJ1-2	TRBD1	CASGQGIYGYTF	TGTGCCTCAGGACAGGGGATCTATGGCTACACCTTC
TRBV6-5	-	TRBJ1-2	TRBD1	CASSPGQGIGYTF	TGTGCCAGCAGCCCGGGACAGGGGATTGGCTACACCTTC
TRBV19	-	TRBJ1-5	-	CASSMGQVGQPQHF	TGTGCCAGTAGTATGGGCCAGGTAGGCCAGCCCCAGCATTTT
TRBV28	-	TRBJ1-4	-	CASRRQGKLFF	TGTGCCAGCAGGCGTCAGGGAAAACTGTTTTTT
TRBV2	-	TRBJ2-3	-	CASYPTGLSTDTQYF	TGTGCCAGCTACCCAACGGGACTTTCCACAGATACGCAGTATTTT
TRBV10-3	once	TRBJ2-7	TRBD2	CAISEPLAGSYEQYF	TGTGCCATCAGTGAACCCTTAGCGGGATCCTACGAGCAGTACTTC
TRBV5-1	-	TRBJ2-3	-	CASSLIRFSTDTQYF	TGCGCCAGCAGCTTAATTCGGTTTAGCACAGATACGCAGTATTTT
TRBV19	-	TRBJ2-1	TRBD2	CASSPRTSNNEQFF	TGTGCCAGTAGTCCACGGACTAGCAACAATGAGCAGTTCTTC
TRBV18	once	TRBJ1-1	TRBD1	CASSPGQGRTEAFF	TGTGCCAGCTCACCGGGACAGGGTCGAACTGAAGCTTTCTTT
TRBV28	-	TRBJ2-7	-	CASSSPPGRGVSSYEQYF	TGTGCCAGCAGTTCCCCCCCTGGGCGGGGAGTGAGCTCCTACGAGCAGTACTTC
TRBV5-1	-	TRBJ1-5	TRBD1	CASSLGDRGQPQHF	TGCGCCAGCAGCTTGGGGGACAGGGGGCAGCCCCAGCATTTT
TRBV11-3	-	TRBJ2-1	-	CASSSPEENEQFF	TGTGCCAGCAGCTCTCCCGAGGAAAATGAGCAGTTCTTC
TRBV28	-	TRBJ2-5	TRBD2	CASSYSAGDETQYF	TGTGCCAGCAGCTACTCAGCGGGGGATGAGACCCAGTACTTC
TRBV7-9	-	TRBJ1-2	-	CASSLWLEDGYTF	TGTGCCAGCAGCTTATGGTTGGAGGATGGCTACACCTTC
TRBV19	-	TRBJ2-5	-	CASSRAAPGETQYF	TGTGCCAGTAGTAGAGCCGCGCCGGGGGAGACCCAGTACTTC
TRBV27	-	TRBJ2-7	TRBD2	CASSARTSLLQEQYF	TGTGCCAGCAGTGCCAGGACTAGTTTACTACAAGAGCAGTACTTC
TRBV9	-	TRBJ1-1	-	CASSVQGSSTEAFF	TGTGCCAGCAGCGTACAGGGATCGAGTACTGAAGCTTTCTTT
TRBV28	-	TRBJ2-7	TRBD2	CASSTGLAVYEQYF	TGTGCCAGCAGCACGGGACTAGCGGTATACGAGCAGTACTTC
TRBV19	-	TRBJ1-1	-	CASSRERNTEAFF	TGTGCCAGTAGTAGGGAGCGAAACACTGAAGCTTTCTTT